The 27 T cell receptor beta chains below all came from one sample that was sequenced in a study of T cell repertoires in cytomegalovirus infection. Their recognized antigens are unknown. TCRdb reprocessed the reads via MiXCR and lists one record per CDR3 protein. Of roughly 990,000 distinct CDR3 sequences in the sample, 25% to 40% are singletons; the top ten hold 10% to 15%. Sample: cultured CD8+ T cells from PBMCs, taken from culture after CMV antigen stimulation. These receptors all come from a human donor in good health (CMV status not recorded). Some clones in this sample may be carry-over from other donors' samples.

This clonotype was picked up a small number of times. The CDR3 protein is CASSLGPYSYEQYV. CDR3 nucleotides: TGTGCCAGCAGCTTGGGGCCCTACTCCTACGAGCAGTACGTC. The chain links TRBV11-2 to TRBJ2-7; tentative D call: TRBD1 (5 bases). This CDR3 is built from 14 residues. Germline assignment: CDR1 SGHAT and CDR2 FQNNGV. Trimming took 3 bases from V and 0 from J, leaving 9 bases between them.

This clonotype was counted a few times. The gene calls are TRBV28 and TRBJ1-2, with 7 bases matching TRBD1. The CDR3 is 13 residues long. Germline values: CDR1 MDHEN, CDR2 SYDVKM. The V segment lost 7 bases and the J segment 8 bases; nucleotides outside the gene matches: 10. DNA for the CDR3: TGTGCCAGCAACCGACTACAGGGGTGGGGCTACACCTTC. This codes for CASNRLQGWGYTF.

This chain connects TRBV6-2 or TRBV6-3 to TRBJ2-2; tentative D call: TRBD1 (5 bases). Germline V lookup: CDR1 MNHEY, CDR2 SVGEGT. This CDR3 region has 14 residues. Between the trimmed V and J ends, which lost 8 bases and 5 bases, there was a span of 15 bases. In DNA, the CDR3 is TGTGCCAGCGGGGCCAGGTCGGGTACCGGGGAGCTGTTTTTT. This gives the protein CASGARSGTGELFF.

The chain carries TRBV27 and TRBJ2-1; D is perhaps TRBD1 (5 bases). Germline V gene data show CDR1 as MNHEY and CDR2 as SMNVEV (reference sequence). Trimming removed 7 bases from V and 10 bases from J, with 14 bases in between. The CDR3 length is 12 residues. CDR3 DNA: TGTGCCAGCACCTCCCGGCAGGGAGAGCAGTTCTTC. As protein: CASTSRQGEQFF.

V gene TRBV12-3 or TRBV12-4 combines with J gene TRBJ1-2; D is perhaps TRBD1 (5 bases). The CDR3 sequence is 15 residues long. Trimming pared 3 bases from V and 0 bases from J, leaving 11 bases between. CDR3 sequence: CASSFPDNPNYGYTF. Here the CDR3 DNA reads TGTGCCAGCAGTTTCCCGGACAACCCTAACTATGGCTACACCTTC.

The rearrangement uses TRBV2 and TRBJ2-3; tentatively, D is TRBD1 (5 bases). The V end was cut by 6 bases, the J end by 1 base, with 14 bases between. CDR3 length: 15 amino acids. CDR1 SNHLY and CDR2 FYNNEI come from the germline V gene. CDR3 sequence reads: CASSQTAYRTDTQYF. DNA of the CDR3: TGTGCCAGCAGCCAGACAGCCTATCGCACAGATACGCAGTATTTT.

This clonotype was counted between two and nine times. This rearrangement joins TRBV19 to TRBJ2-3; TRBD1 agrees at 8 bases. CDR1 and CDR2 from the germline V gene are LNHDA and SQIVND (reference sequence). The CDR3 has 16 amino acids. The junction had 6 bases not matched to a gene; V was cut back by 1 base and J by 3 bases. CDR3 nucleotide sequence: TGTGCCAGTAGTATAGCCCAGGGGGCAAGGACAGATACGCAGTATTTT. It translates to CASSIAQGARTDTQYF.

The J gene is TRBJ2-5, the V gene TRBV15, with 9 positions matching TRBD2. From germline, CDR1 is LNHNV and CDR2 YYDKDF (reference sequence). With V trimmed by 0 bases and J by 7 bases, 6 bases remained unmatched. The CDR3 runs 15 residues. The CDR3, as DNA: TGTGCCACCAGCAGAGAGCGGGGGGGGTCCAGGACCCAGTACTTC. Translation: CATSRERGGSRTQYF.

The rearrangement joins TRBV19 to TRBJ2-7; the match to TRBD1 covers 11 bases. J lost 4 bases, V lost 5 bases, and 7 bases had no gene match. CDR3 length equals 15 residues. Per the germline V gene, CDR1 is LNHDA and CDR2 is SQIVND (reference sequence). The CDR3 here is CASSAIGTGGYEQYF. The CDR3 DNA reads TGTGCCAGTAGTGCCATCGGGACAGGGGGTTACGAGCAGTACTTC.

This chain joins TRBV6-5 and TRBJ1-2, with D uncertain. CDR3 length equals 12 residues. CDR1 and CDR2 (germline): MNHEY, SVGAGI. Between the trimmed V and J ends, which lost 0 bases and 8 bases, there was a span of 7 bases. This chain's CDR3 is CASSYSTGGYTF. CDR3 DNA: TGTGCCAGCAGTTACTCGACGGGAGGCTACACCTTC.

This sequence joins TRBV19 and TRBJ1-1; 8 bases align to TRBD1. CDR3 size: 16 residues. After removal of 1 base from V and 4 bases from J, the junction contained 8 bases not matched to a gene. Germline V CDR1 and CDR2: LNHDA, SQIVND (reference sequence). CDR3 DNA: TGTGCCAGTAGTATAGTGGCAGGGGGCGGGGGCACTGAAGCTTTCTTT. Amino acid sequence: CASSIVAGGGGTEAFF.

The CDR3 DNA sequence: TGTGCCATCCTACAGGGGAGGAGGCGAGGGACCGGGGAGCTGTTTTTT. It yields the protein CAILQGRRRGTGELFF. The J gene is TRBJ2-2, the V gene TRBV10-3; D might be TRBD1 (7 bases). Trimming removed 8 bases from V and 5 bases from J, with 21 bases in between. Looked up from germline, CDR1 is ENHRY and CDR2 is SYGVKD. CDR3 length equals 16 residues.

The chain uses TRBV7-9 and TRBJ1-1; D remains unclear. Germline V gene data show CDR1 as SEHNR and CDR2 as FQNEAQ (reference sequence). CDR3 length: 13 residues. Trimming shortened V by 3 bases and J by 3 bases, and 8 bases separated the two germline ends. The CDR3 here is CASSLDEYTEAFF. In DNA form, the CDR3 reads TGTGCCAGCAGCTTGGACGAATACACTGAAGCTTTCTTT.

At least ten counts were recorded for this clonotype. The chain is built from TRBV6-2 or TRBV6-3 and TRBJ2-1; tentative D call: TRBD1 (7 bases). This CDR3 has 14 amino acids. Between the trimmed V and J ends, which lost 4 bases and 6 bases, there was a span of 13 bases. CDR1 MNHEY and CDR2 SVGEGT come from the germline V gene. CDR3 in DNA: TGTGCCAGCAGTTCGGGGGACAGTTCCAATGAGCAGTTCTTC. This sequence encodes CASSSGDSSNEQFF.

This clonotype turned up a few times. The chain has TRBV12-3 or TRBV12-4 and TRBJ2-1, with D hard to call. Trimming removed 5 bases from V and 5 bases from J, with 10 bases in between. The CDR3 length is 13 residues. The CDR3 region is CASSPPLNNEQFF. CDR3 sequence (DNA): TGTGCCAGCAGTCCCCCCCTTAACAATGAGCAGTTCTTC.

The chain uses TRBV7-9 and TRBJ1-2; 11 bases match TRBD1. The germline gives CDR1 SEHNR, CDR2 FQNEAQ (reference sequence). This CDR3 region has 16 residues. Trimming took 6 bases from V and 0 from J; bases not matched to a gene: 6. CDR3 loop: CASSRTGGEANYGYTF. DNA for the CDR3: TGTGCCAGCAGTCGGACAGGGGGCGAAGCTAACTATGGCTACACCTTC.

This chain links TRBV12-3 or TRBV12-4 with TRBJ2-7, with D maybe TRBD1 (5 bases). The V and J ends lost 4 bases and 3 bases respectively, with 13 bases between them. The CDR3 extends over 14 amino acids. The CDR3: CASSSDSLFYEQYF. In DNA, the CDR3 is TGTGCCAGCAGTTCTGACAGTCTTTTCTACGAGCAGTACTTC.

The chain couples TRBV29-1 to TRBJ2-1; D tentatively reads TRBD1 or TRBD2 (5 bases each). CDR1 and CDR2 from the germline V gene are SQVTM and ANQGSEA. The CDR3 has 12 amino acids. V was trimmed by 8 bases and J by 6 bases, leaving 14 bases between them. CDR3 DNA sequence: TGCAGCACTCTCTGGGGGTTCAATGAGCAGTTCTTC. Protein sequence: CSTLWGFNEQFF.

This clonotype was picked up a small number of times. In nucleotides, the CDR3 is TGTGCCAGCAGCCCTTATCGACCGGGACAGGACACTGAAAAACTGTTTTTT. It specifies CASSPYRPGQDTEKLFF. This chain connects TRBV7-8 to TRBJ1-4, with 8 bases matching TRBD1. The germline V gene has CDR1 SGHVS and CDR2 FQNEAQ. V lost 5 bases, J lost 7 bases, and 15 bases stayed unmatched. The CDR3 runs to 17 residues.

This clonotype was detected once. The chain uses TRBV12-3 or TRBV12-4 and TRBJ2-3; TRBD1 matches 8 bases. The CDR3 is 17 amino acids. After removal of 3 bases from V and 0 bases from J, the junction contained 8 bases not matched to a gene. As DNA, the CDR3 is TGTGCCAGCAGTTTCGGAAGGACAGGGTGGAGCACAGATACGCAGTATTTT. Translating it yields CASSFGRTGWSTDTQYF.

This clonotype was observed a handful of times. The V call is TRBV27, the J call TRBJ1-2; TRBD1 matches at 8 bases. V dropped 3 bases and J dropped 6; count of bases not matched to a gene: 3. Per the germline V gene, CDR1 is MNHEY and CDR2 is SMNVEV (reference sequence). This CDR3 is built from 13 residues. The CDR3 sequence: CASSFQGAHGYTF. The CDR3 coding sequence is TGTGCCAGCAGTTTCCAGGGGGCCCATGGCTACACCTTC.

The J gene is TRBJ2-2, the V gene TRBV6-6, with D perhaps TRBD1 or TRBD2 (5 bases each). Germline values: CDR1 MNHNY, CDR2 SVGAGI (reference sequence). The CDR3 length is 15 residues. Trimming shortened V by 6 bases and J by 5 bases, and 16 bases separated the two germline ends. This chain's CDR3 is CASSGTSWGTGELFF. In nucleotides, the CDR3 is TGTGCCAGCAGCGGAACCTCCTGGGGGACCGGGGAGCTGTTTTTT.

The chain is built from TRBV27 and TRBJ2-5, with a weak D call TRBD2 (6 bases). V shed 5 bases and J shed 3 bases, with 13 bases lying between them. The V gene's germline CDR1 is MNHEY and CDR2 SMNVEV (reference sequence). The CDR3 loop spans 14 amino acids. The CDR3 DNA follows: TGTGCCAGCAGTAAAACGACTAGAAAAGAGACCCAGTACTTC. Translated, it gives CASSKTTRKETQYF.

The chain has TRBV7-6 and TRBJ2-3, with a tentative D call TRBD2 (5 bases). The CDR3 is made up of 17 amino acids. In germline, CDR1 is SGHVS, CDR2 FNYEAQ. Deletions cut 4 bases from V and 1 base from J, with 18 bases between. The CDR3 protein is CASSSDDKGRGTDTQYF. The CDR3 nucleotides read TGTGCCAGCAGCTCCGACGACAAAGGGCGGGGCACAGATACGCAGTATTTT. The whole variable domain, remainder taken from reference TRBV7-6 and TRBJ2-3, is GAGVSQSPRYKVTKRGQDVALRCDPISGHVSLYWYRQALGQGPEFLTYFNYEAQQDKSGLPNDRFSAERPEGSISTLTIQRTEQRDSAMYRCASSSDDKGRGTDTQYFGPGTRLTVL.

V gene TRBV7-9 combines with J gene TRBJ1-1; D uncertain. V was clipped by 10 bases and J by 8 bases, with 17 bases between them. Germline V lookup: CDR1 SEHNR, CDR2 FQNEAQ (reference sequence). This CDR3 has 12 amino acids. In nucleotides, the CDR3 is TGTGCCACGGCCGGCTATCTTCGAGAAGCTTTCTTT. Amino acid sequence: CATAGYLREAFF.

This clonotype appeared a few times. V usage is TRBV7-9 and J usage is TRBJ2-1; TRBD1 is a possible D gene (6 bases). CDR3 length: 14 residues. V lost 6 bases and J 5 bases, leaving 14 bases between the germline ends. From germline, CDR1 is SEHNR and CDR2 FQNEAQ (reference sequence). The CDR3 is CASSYRVSNNEQFF. For the CDR3, the DNA is TGTGCCAGCAGTTACAGGGTCTCTAACAATGAGCAGTTCTTC. Looking up the rest from reference TRBV7-9 and TRBJ2-1 gives the full variable domain: DTGVSQNPRHKITKRGQNVTFRCDPISEHNRLYWYRQTLGQGPEFLTYFQNEAQLEKSRLLSDRFSAERPKGSFSTLEIQRTEQGDSAMYLCASSYRVSNNEQFFGPGTRLTVL.

The chain combines TRBV2 with TRBJ2-7; D gene unclear. In germline, CDR1 is SNHLY, CDR2 FYNNEI. Trimming removed 11 bases from V and 1 base from J, with 12 bases in between. The CDR3 has 12 residues. CDR3 region: CAGDSISYEQYF. The CDR3 nucleotides read TGTGCCGGAGACTCGATATCCTACGAGCAGTACTTC.